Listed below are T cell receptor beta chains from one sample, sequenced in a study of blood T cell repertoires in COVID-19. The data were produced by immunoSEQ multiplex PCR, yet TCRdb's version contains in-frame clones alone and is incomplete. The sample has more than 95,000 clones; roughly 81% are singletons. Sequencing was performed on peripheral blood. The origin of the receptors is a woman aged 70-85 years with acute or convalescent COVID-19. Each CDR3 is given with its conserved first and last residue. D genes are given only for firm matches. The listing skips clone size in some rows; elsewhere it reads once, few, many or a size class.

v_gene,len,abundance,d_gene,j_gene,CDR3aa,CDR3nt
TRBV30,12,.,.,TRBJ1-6,CAWGTNNSPLHF,TGTGCCTGGGGGACTAATAATTCACCCCTCCACTTT
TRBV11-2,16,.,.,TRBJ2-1,CASSQGTGDYYNEQFF,TGTGCCAGCAGCCAAGGAACGGGGGATTACTACAATGAGCAGTTCTTC
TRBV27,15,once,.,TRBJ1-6,CASSLSRRENSPLHF,TGTGCCAGCAGTTTATCGCGAAGGGAGAATTCACCCCTCCACTTT
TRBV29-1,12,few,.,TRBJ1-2,CSVEGSHYGYTF,TGCAGCGTTGAGGGCAGCCACTATGGCTACACCTTC
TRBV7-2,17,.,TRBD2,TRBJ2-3,CASSFRRLAGGGDTQYF,TGTGCCAGCAGCTTTCGACGACTAGCGGGGGGTGGCGATACGCAGTATTTT
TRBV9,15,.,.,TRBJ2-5,CASSALTGYQETQYF,TGTGCCAGCAGCGCCTTAACAGGGTACCAAGAGACCCAGTACTTC
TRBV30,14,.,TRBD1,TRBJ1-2,CAWRKGDRTYGYTF,TGTGCCTGGAGGAAGGGGGACAGGACATATGGCTACACCTTC
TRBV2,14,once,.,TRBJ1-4,CASSDPRINEKLFF,TGTGCCAGCAGTGATCCCAGGATTAATGAAAAACTGTTTTTT
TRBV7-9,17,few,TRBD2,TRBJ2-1,CAGGLAGGIISYNEQFF,TGTGCCGGGGGTCTAGCGGGGGGAATTATCTCCTACAATGAGCAGTTCTTC
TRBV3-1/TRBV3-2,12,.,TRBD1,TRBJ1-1,CASSPLQGVAFF,TGTGCCAGCAGCCCCTTACAGGGGGTAGCTTTCTTT
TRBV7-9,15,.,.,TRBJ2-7,CASSLVSSGSYEQYF,TGTGCCAGCAGCTTAGTTTCCAGCGGCTCCTACGAGCAGTACTTC
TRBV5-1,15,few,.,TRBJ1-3,CASSLADNSGNTIYF,TGCGCCAGCAGCTTGGCCGACAACTCTGGAAACACCATATATTTT
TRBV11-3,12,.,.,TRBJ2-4,CASSVTGDIQYF,TGTGCCAGCAGCGTTACAGGCGACATTCAGTACTTC
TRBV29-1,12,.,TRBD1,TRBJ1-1,CSVGQGSTEAFF,TGCAGCGTTGGACAGGGATCGACTGAAGCTTTCTTT
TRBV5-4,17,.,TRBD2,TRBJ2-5,CASSLLGAGVGKETQYF,TGTGCCAGCAGCTTGTTGGGAGCGGGGGTGGGAAAAGAGACCCAGTACTTC
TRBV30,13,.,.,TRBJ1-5,CAWSVQGNQPQHF,TGTGCCTGGAGTGTACAGGGAAATCAGCCCCAGCATTTT
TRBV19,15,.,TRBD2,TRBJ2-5,CASTSRLSGKETQYF,TGTGCCAGTACCTCCCGGTTAAGCGGGAAAGAGACCCAGTACTTC
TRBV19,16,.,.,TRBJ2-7,CASSKTPGDYSSEQYF,TGTGCCAGTAGTAAAACCCCGGGAGATTACTCGTCCGAGCAGTACTTC
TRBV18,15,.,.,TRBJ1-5,CASSPGDYSNQPQHF,TGTGCCAGCTCACCGGGGGACTATAGCAATCAGCCCCAGCATTTT
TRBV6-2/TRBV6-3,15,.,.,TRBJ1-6,CASSGPQGIDSPLHF,TGTGCCAGCAGTGGACCCCAGGGAATCGATTCACCCCTCCACTTT
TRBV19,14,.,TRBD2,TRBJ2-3,CASTSGAFTDTQYF,TGTGCCAGTACGAGCGGGGCGTTCACAGATACGCAGTATTTT
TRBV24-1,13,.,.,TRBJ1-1,CATSDTFNTEAFF,TGTGCCACCAGTGATACTTTTAACACTGAAGCTTTCTTT
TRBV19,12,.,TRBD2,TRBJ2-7,CASSIGGNEQYF,TGTGCCAGTAGTATCGGGGGGAACGAGCAGTACTTC
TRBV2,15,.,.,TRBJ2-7,CASSQQPLNSYEQYF,TGTGCCAGCAGCCAACAGCCGTTGAACTCCTACGAGCAGTACTTC
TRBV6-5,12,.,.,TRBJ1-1,CASRSGQTEAFF,TGTGCCAGCAGATCCGGACAGACTGAAGCTTTCTTT
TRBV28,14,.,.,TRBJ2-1,CASSSRGSYNEQFF,TGTGCCAGCAGTTCCCGGGGGTCCTACAATGAGCAGTTCTTC
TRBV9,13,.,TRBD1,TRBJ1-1,CASSVGQGAPAFF,TGTGCCAGCAGCGTAGGGCAGGGGGCGCCAGCTTTCTTT
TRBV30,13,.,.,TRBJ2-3,CAWSGGAGDTQYF,TGTGCCTGGAGTGGCGGGGCGGGGGATACGCAGTATTTT
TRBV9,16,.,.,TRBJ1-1,CASSPLDSGEWTEAFF,TGTGCCAGCAGCCCCCTTGACTCGGGGGAATGGACTGAAGCTTTCTTT
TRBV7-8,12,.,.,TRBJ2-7,CASSPGRSEQYF,TGTGCCAGCAGCCCGGGTCGTAGCGAGCAGTACTTC
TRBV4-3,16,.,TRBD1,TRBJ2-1,CASSQVVGQGGNEQFF,TGCGCCAGCAGCCAAGTGGTCGGACAGGGAGGCAATGAGCAGTTCTTC
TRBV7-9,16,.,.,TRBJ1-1,CASSLARTDTNTEAFF,TGTGCCAGCAGCTTAGCTCGGACAGACACCAACACTGAAGCTTTCTTT
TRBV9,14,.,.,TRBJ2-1,CASSPGHLYNEQFF,TGTGCCAGCAGCCCAGGACACTTATACAATGAGCAGTTCTTC
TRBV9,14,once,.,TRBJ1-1,CASSAHGVGTEAFF,TGTGCCAGCAGCGCCCACGGGGTTGGCACTGAAGCTTTCTTT
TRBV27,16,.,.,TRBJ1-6,CASSLGGGTGGSPLHF,TGTGCCAGCAGCCTGGGAGGGGGGACCGGGGGTTCACCCCTCCACTTT
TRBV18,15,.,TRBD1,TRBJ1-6,CASSQETGENSPLHF,TGTGCCAGCTCACAGGAGACAGGGGAGAATTCACCCCTCCACTTT
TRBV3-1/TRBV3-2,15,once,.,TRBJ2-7,CASSQDRSSSREQYF,TGTGCCAGCAGCCAAGATAGGAGTAGCTCGCGCGAGCAGTACTTC
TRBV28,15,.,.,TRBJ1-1,CASSTIAFMNTEAFF,TGTGCCAGCAGTACAATCGCATTTATGAACACTGAAGCTTTCTTT
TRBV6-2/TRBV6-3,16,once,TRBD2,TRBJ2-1,CASSYPSGGVYNEQFF,TGTGCCAGCAGTTACCCTAGCGGGGGGGTCTACAATGAGCAGTTCTTC
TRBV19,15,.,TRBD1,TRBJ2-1,CASSLGQGPYNEQFF,TGTGCCAGCTCACTCGGACAGGGGCCGTACAATGAGCAGTTCTTC
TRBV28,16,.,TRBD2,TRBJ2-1,CASSPSLAGDYNEQFF,TGTGCCAGCAGTCCTAGCCTAGCGGGAGACTACAATGAGCAGTTCTTC
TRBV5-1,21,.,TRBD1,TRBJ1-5,CASSPRDRGSASGFKYQPQHF,TGCGCCAGCAGCCCCCGGGACAGGGGGTCCGCATCGGGGTTTAAATATCAGCCCCAGCATTTT
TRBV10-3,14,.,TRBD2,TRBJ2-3,CAISMGGSTDTQYF,TGTGCCATCAGTATGGGCGGGAGTACAGATACGCAGTATTTT
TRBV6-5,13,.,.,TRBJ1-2,CASSYEPRKGYTF,TGTGCCAGCAGTTACGAGCCACGCAAGGGCTACACCTTC
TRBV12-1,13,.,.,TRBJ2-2,CASSFDSTGELFF,TGTGCCAGCAGCTTTGACAGCACCGGGGAGCTGTTTTTT
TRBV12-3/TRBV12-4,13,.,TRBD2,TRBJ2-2,CASTPWGGGELFF,TGTGCCAGCACACCCTGGGGGGGCGGGGAGCTGTTTTTT
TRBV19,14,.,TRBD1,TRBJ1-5,CASSIGTGGQPQHF,TGTGCCAGTAGTATAGGGACAGGGGGTCAGCCCCAGCATTTT
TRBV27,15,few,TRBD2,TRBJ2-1,CASSSGTSGYNEQFF,TGTGCCAGCAGTTCTGGGACTAGCGGATACAATGAGCAGTTCTTC
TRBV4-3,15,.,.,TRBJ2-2,CASSSLIQGAGELFF,TGCGCCAGCAGCAGCTTGATCCAGGGTGCCGGGGAGCTGTTTTTT
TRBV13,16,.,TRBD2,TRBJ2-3,CASSLFASGSTDTQYF,TGTGCCAGCAGCTTATTTGCTAGCGGAAGCACAGATACGCAGTATTTT
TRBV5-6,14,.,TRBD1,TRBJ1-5,CASSLRGTGQPQHF,TGTGCCAGCAGCTTGCGAGGGACAGGTCAGCCCCAGCATTTT